Listed below are T cell receptor beta chains from one sample, sequenced in a study of identifying expanded T cells in peripheral blood. Produced via immunoSEQ multiplex PCR; TCRdb's table is partial and in-frame only. The data hold approximately 63,000 clones, with around 87% observed a single time. The sample taken for sequencing was blood. The receptors were gathered from a person between 18 and 75 years old in good health. CDR3s include the opening cysteine and the closing phenylalanine or tryptophan. The D gene is left open where the match is weak. Size is stated for part of the rows, as once, few or many counts, or as a class when the clone is expanded.

abundance,j_gene,v_gene,d_gene,CDR3nt,CDR3aa
.,TRBJ2-5,TRBV5-1,.,TGCGCCAGCAGCCTGGTAGGGCGCGGGGAAGAGACCCAGTACTTC,CASSLVGRGEETQYF
.,TRBJ2-1,TRBV6-4,.,TGTGCCAGCAGTGACTCGACAGACTACAATGAGCAGTTCTTC,CASSDSTDYNEQFF
.,TRBJ1-2,TRBV29-1,TRBD1,TGCAGCGTGGGGGACAGGCCTTCCTATGGCTACACCTTC,CSVGDRPSYGYTF
once,TRBJ2-7,TRBV19,.,TGTGCCAGTAGTATGGAACCGGGACCTCGGGACGAGCAGTACTTC,CASSMEPGPRDEQYF
.,TRBJ1-4,TRBV6-5,.,TGTGCCAGCAGTTATGTTCCCCAGGGCCACGAAAAACTGTTTTTT,CASSYVPQGHEKLFF
few,TRBJ2-1,TRBV7-8,.,TGTGCCAGCAGCTTGACTACCGGGGGCGCCGATGAGCAGTTCTTC,CASSLTTGGADEQFF
.,TRBJ2-7,TRBV7-9,TRBD2,TGTGCCAGCAGCTTAGGGGGAGGGAGCGAGCAGTACTTC,CASSLGGGSEQYF
.,TRBJ1-1,TRBV18,.,TGTGCCAGCTCACAGGGACGGCTGAACACTGAAGCTTTCTTT,CASSQGRLNTEAFF
.,TRBJ2-2,TRBV5-3,.,TGTGCCAGAAGCACGCTTACAGGGACCGGGGAGCTGTTTTTT,CARSTLTGTGELFF
.,TRBJ2-2,TRBV9,TRBD2,TGTGCCAGCAGCGCCACTAGCGGACCCACCGGGGAGCTGTTTTTT,CASSATSGPTGELFF
.,TRBJ2-5,TRBV30,.,TGTGCCTGGTGCGAGGGGTTCCAAGAGACCCAGTACTTC,CAWCEGFQETQYF
.,TRBJ2-6,TRBV2,.,TGTGCCAGCAGTGAACAGCCTCACTCTGGGGCCAACGTCCTGACTTTC,CASSEQPHSGANVLTF
.,TRBJ2-2,TRBV29-1,.,TGCAGCGCCGGCTGGGGCCAGGTCACCGGGGAGCTGTTTTTT,CSAGWGQVTGELFF
.,TRBJ1-3,TRBV30,.,TGTGCCTGGCTACAGGGTCGATCTGGAAACACCATATATTTT,CAWLQGRSGNTIYF
.,TRBJ2-5,TRBV6-1,.,TGTGCCAGCAGTGAAGTCGGGGGAGGCGTTGAGACCCAGTACTTC,CASSEVGGGVETQYF
few,TRBJ2-2,TRBV6-1,.,TGTGCCAGCAGTGATTCCGACACCGGGGAGCTGTTTTTT,CASSDSDTGELFF
.,TRBJ2-1,TRBV6-6,.,TGTGCCAGCAGTTACTCCCCGGGGGAACCGTACAATGAGCAGTTCTTC,CASSYSPGEPYNEQFF
.,TRBJ2-1,TRBV12-5,TRBD2,TGTGCTAGTGGTTTGGACCTAGGCGGGAGAAAATACAATGAGCAGTTCTTC,CASGLDLGGRKYNEQFF
.,TRBJ2-5,TRBV10-2,TRBD1,TGCGCCAGCAGCAGGGGGCGAGGTGAGACCCAGTACTTC,CASSRGRGETQYF
.,TRBJ2-2,TRBV5-1,.,TGCGCCAGCAGCTTGATAGGAGACAGGAAGGCCGGGGAGCTGTTTTTT,CASSLIGDRKAGELFF
.,TRBJ1-2,TRBV27,.,TGTGCCAGCAGGCCCGTTTGGGACTATGGCTACACCTTC,CASRPVWDYGYTF
.,TRBJ2-5,TRBV30,.,TGTGCCTGGAGTGCACAGGGTCCCCAAGAGACCCAGTACTTC,CAWSAQGPQETQYF
.,TRBJ2-3,TRBV7-9,TRBD1,TGTGCCAGCAGAGACCCTAGACAGGGTAGTACAGATACGCAGTATTTT,CASRDPRQGSTDTQYF
.,TRBJ1-4,TRBV6-5,.,TGTGCCAGCAGTTACTCGCTGGCAACTAATGAAAAACTGTTTTTT,CASSYSLATNEKLFF
.,TRBJ2-7,TRBV7-9,.,TGTGCCAGCAGCTTCGTCCGTCAGGGGACCTACGAGCAGTACTTC,CASSFVRQGTYEQYF
.,TRBJ1-5,TRBV7-9,TRBD1,TGTGCCAGCAGTCGGACAGGGGGCTTCAATCAGCCCCAGCATTTT,CASSRTGGFNQPQHF
.,TRBJ2-3,TRBV18,.,TGTGCCAGCTCACCACCCCGCGGGACTAGCACAGATACGCAGTATTTT,CASSPPRGTSTDTQYF
.,TRBJ2-1,TRBV6-4,TRBD1,TGTGCCAGCAGTGACGGGACAGACTACAATGAGCAGTTCTTC,CASSDGTDYNEQFF
once,TRBJ2-1,TRBV11-2,TRBD2,TGTGCCAGCAGCTCCACTCAGACTAGCGGGGTCTACAATGAGCAGTTCTTC,CASSSTQTSGVYNEQFF
.,TRBJ1-1,TRBV14,.,TGTGCCAGCAGCCAACCAGGGTGGAACACTGAAGCTTTCTTT,CASSQPGWNTEAFF
.,TRBJ1-4,TRBV18,TRBD1,TGTGCCAGCTCACCGACAGGGACAGGGGGTGAAAAACTGTTTTTT,CASSPTGTGGEKLFF
.,TRBJ2-2,TRBV7-2,.,TGTGCCAGCAGCTTTGGGGGGGCAGCGTCGAACACCGGGGAGCTGTTTTTT,CASSFGGAASNTGELFF
once,TRBJ2-3,TRBV7-6,TRBD2,TGTGCCAGCAGCTTCCTTCTTGGGAAGCGGGAGAGAATAGATACGCAGTATTTT,CASSFLLGKRERIDTQYF
.,TRBJ2-3,TRBV10-2,TRBD1,TGCGCCAGCAGCCCAGGGGGAATAATCACAGATACGCAGTATTTT,CASSPGGIITDTQYF
.,TRBJ2-6,TRBV28,.,TGTGCCAGCACCGGGACCGCTTCCTCCTCTGGGGCCAACGTCCTGACTTTC,CASTGTASSSGANVLTF
.,TRBJ2-3,TRBV27,TRBD1,TGTGCCAGCACCGATGGACAGGGCACAGATACGCAGTATTTT,CASTDGQGTDTQYF
.,TRBJ1-4,TRBV7-6,TRBD1,TGTGCCAGCAGCTTTGACCCCGGGACAGGGAGAGAAAAACTGTTTTTT,CASSFDPGTGREKLFF
.,TRBJ2-5,TRBV5-1,.,TGCGCCAGCAGCTTGGTCCAAGAGACCCAGTACTTC,CASSLVQETQYF
few,TRBJ2-3,TRBV9,.,TGTGCCAGCAGCGTAGGTGGACAGCACACAGATACGCAGTATTTT,CASSVGGQHTDTQYF
.,TRBJ2-7,TRBV15,TRBD2,TGTGCCACCAGCAGGAAAGCGGGAAGCTCCTACGAGCAGTACTTC,CATSRKAGSSYEQYF
.,TRBJ1-3,TRBV5-4,.,TGTGCCAGCAGCCCCCGGACCAGCTCTGGAAACACCATATATTTT,CASSPRTSSGNTIYF
.,TRBJ2-5,TRBV28,TRBD2,TGTGCCAGCAGAGAGCGGGAGTTACCCCAGTACTTC,CASRERELPQYF
.,TRBJ2-5,TRBV5-1,TRBD2,TGCGCCAGCAGCTGGACTAGCGGGGGGGTTCAAGAGACCCAGTACTTC,CASSWTSGGVQETQYF
few,TRBJ2-6,TRBV29-1,.,TGCAGCGTTGAGACAGCGAACTCTGGGGCCAACGTCCTGACTTTC,CSVETANSGANVLTF
.,TRBJ1-1,TRBV10-1,.,TGCGCCAGCAGTGTGGAGCGCATGAACACTGAAGCTTTCTTT,CASSVERMNTEAFF
.,TRBJ1-3,TRBV18,.,TGTGCCAGCTCACCAGGAGCTGGAAACACCATATATTTT,CASSPGAGNTIYF
once,TRBJ2-5,TRBV5-1,.,TGCGCCAGCAGCTTCCCCTCCCAAGAGACCCAGTACTTC,CASSFPSQETQYF
.,TRBJ1-2,TRBV30,TRBD1,TGTGCCTGCGCCCCCCGGGACAGGGGGTACGGCTACACCTTC,CACAPRDRGYGYTF
.,TRBJ2-3,TRBV7-3,.,TGTGCCAGCAGCTTTGGTCACACAGATACGCAGTATTTT,CASSFGHTDTQYF
.,TRBJ2-5,TRBV5-1,TRBD2,TGCGCCAGCAGCCAAGGACTAGTGGGCCAAGAGACCCAGTACTTC,CASSQGLVGQETQYF
.,TRBJ2-1,TRBV4-2,.,TGTGCCGGATTCATTATACAGGGTACCGCTGAGCAGTTCTTC,CAGFIIQGTAEQFF
.,TRBJ1-5,TRBV5-8,.,TGTGCCAGCAGCCCTGGGATCAATAGCAATCAGCCCCAGCATTTT,CASSPGINSNQPQHF
.,TRBJ2-1,TRBV30,TRBD2,TGTGCCGGGGGGACTAGCGGGAGCGTTGAGCAGTTCTTC,CAGGTSGSVEQFF